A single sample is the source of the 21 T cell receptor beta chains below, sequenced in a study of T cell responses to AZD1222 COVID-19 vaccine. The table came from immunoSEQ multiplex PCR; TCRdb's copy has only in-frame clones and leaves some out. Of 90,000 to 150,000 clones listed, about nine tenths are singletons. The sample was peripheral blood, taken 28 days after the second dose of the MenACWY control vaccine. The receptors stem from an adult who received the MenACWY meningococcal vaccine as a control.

CDR3: CASTGGTVSGANVLTF. The CDR3 region has the DNA TGTGCCAGCACGGGGGGAACTGTCTCTGGGGCCAACGTCCTGACTTTC. The V and J genes are TRBV27 and TRBJ2-6; 7 bases align to TRBD2. V gave up 7 bases and J gave up 0 bases; unmatched junction bases: 6. Germline lookup yields CDR1 MNHEY and CDR2 SMNVEV (reference sequence). The CDR3 loop spans 16 amino acids.

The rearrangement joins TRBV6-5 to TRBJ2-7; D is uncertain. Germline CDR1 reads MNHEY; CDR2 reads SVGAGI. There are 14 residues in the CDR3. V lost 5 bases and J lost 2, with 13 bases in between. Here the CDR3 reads CASSRTKGPYEQYF. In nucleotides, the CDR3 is TGTGCCAGCAGTCGAACTAAAGGACCCTACGAGCAGTACTTC.

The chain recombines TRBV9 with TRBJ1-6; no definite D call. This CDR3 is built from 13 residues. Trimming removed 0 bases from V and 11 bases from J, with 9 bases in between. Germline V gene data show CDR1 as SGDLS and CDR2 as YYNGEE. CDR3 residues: CASSVAQVPPLHF. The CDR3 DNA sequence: TGTGCCAGCAGCGTAGCTCAGGTACCACCCCTCCACTTT.

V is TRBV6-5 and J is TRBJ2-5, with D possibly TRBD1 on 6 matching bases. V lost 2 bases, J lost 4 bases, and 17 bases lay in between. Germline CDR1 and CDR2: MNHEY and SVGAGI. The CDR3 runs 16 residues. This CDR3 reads CASSYAQGTKVETQYF. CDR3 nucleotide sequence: TGTGCCAGCAGTTACGCGCAAGGGACAAAGGTAGAGACCCAGTACTTC.

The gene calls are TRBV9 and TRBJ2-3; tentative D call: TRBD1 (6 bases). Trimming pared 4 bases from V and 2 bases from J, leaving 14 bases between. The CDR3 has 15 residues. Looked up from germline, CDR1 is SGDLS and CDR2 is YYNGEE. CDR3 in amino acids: CASSPRQDPTDTQYF. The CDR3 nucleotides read TGTGCCAGCAGCCCCAGACAGGATCCCACAGATACGCAGTATTTT.

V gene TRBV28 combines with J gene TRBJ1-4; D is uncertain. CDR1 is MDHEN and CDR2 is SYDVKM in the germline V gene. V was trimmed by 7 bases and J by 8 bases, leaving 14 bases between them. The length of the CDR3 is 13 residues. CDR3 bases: TGTGCCAGCACAGTACCCCCGCAAGAAAAACTGTTTTTT. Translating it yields CASTVPPQEKLFF.

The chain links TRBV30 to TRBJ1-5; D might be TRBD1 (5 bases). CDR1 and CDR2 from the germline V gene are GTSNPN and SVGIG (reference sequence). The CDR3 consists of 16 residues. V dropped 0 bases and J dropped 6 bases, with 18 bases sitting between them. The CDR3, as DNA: TGTGCCTGGAGTGTACGAGCAGGGTCCATATTTCAGCCCCAGCATTTT. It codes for CAWSVRAGSIFQPQHF.

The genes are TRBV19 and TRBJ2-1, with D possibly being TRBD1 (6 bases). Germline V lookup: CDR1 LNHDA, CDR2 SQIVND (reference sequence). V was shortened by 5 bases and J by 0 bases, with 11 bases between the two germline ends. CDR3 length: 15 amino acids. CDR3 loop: CASSELGGSYNEQFF. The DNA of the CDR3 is TGTGCCAGTAGTGAGTTAGGGGGCTCCTACAATGAGCAGTTCTTC.

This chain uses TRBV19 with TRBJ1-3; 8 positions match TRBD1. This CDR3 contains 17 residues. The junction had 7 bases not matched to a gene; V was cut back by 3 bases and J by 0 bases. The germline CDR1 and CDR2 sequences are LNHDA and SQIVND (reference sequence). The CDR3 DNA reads TGTGCCAGTAGTATGAGGACAGGGAGTAGCTCTGGAAACACCATATATTTT. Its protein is CASSMRTGSSSGNTIYF.

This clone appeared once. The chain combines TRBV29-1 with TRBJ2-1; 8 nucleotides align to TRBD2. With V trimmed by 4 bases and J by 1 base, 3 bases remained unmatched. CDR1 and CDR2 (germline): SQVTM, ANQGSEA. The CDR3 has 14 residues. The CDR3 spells CSVAGGNSYNEQFF. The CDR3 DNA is TGCAGCGTTGCGGGGGGGAATTCCTACAATGAGCAGTTCTTC.

CDR3 protein: CASMGQPTSGETQYF. CDR3 in DNA: TGTGCCAGCATGGGCCAACCCACGTCGGGAGAGACCCAGTACTTC. The chain links TRBV27 to TRBJ2-5; no clear D gene. The germline V and J ends were trimmed by 7 bases and 4 bases, with 19 bases remaining between them. This CDR3 has 15 residues. The V gene's germline CDR1 is MNHEY and CDR2 SMNVEV (reference sequence).

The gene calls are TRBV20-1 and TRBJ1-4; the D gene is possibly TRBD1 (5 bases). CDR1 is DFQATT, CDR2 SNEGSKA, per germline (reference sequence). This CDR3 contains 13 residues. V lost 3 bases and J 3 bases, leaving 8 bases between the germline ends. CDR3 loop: CSASGDPNEKLFF. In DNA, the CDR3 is TGCAGTGCTAGTGGGGACCCTAATGAAAAACTGTTTTTT.

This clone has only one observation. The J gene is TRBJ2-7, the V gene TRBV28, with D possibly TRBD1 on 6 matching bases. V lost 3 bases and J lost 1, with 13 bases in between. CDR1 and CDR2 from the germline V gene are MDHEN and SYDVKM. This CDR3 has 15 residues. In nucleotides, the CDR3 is TGTGCCAGCAGTTTTCTTGGACAGTTATCCTACGAGCAGTACGTC. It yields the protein CASSFLGQLSYEQYV.

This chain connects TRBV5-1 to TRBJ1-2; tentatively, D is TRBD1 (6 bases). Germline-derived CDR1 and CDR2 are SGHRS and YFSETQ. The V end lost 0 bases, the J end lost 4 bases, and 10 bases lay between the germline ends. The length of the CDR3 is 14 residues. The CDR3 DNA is TGCGCCAGCAGCTTGGCCGGCAGGGGCTATGGCTACACCTTC. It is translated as CASSLAGRGYGYTF.

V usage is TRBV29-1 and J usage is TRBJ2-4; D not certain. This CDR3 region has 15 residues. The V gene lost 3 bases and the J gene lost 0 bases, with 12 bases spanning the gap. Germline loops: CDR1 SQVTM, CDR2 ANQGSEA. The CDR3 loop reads CSVEDLGLAKNIQYF. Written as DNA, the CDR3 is TGCAGCGTTGAGGATTTGGGTCTAGCCAAAAACATTCAGTACTTC.

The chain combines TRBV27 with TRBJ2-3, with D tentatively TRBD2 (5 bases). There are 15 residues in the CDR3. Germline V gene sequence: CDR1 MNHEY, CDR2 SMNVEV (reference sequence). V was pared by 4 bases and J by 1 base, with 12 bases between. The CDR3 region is CASSYSAGRTDTQYF. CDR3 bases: TGTGCCAGCAGTTATTCTGCGGGCCGCACAGATACGCAGTATTTT.

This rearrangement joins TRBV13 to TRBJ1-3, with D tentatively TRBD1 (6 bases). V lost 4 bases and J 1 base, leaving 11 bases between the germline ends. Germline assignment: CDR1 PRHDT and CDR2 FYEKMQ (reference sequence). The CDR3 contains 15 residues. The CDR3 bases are TGTGCCAGCAGCTCCCCAGGGGCGTCTGGAAACACCATATATTTT. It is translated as CASSSPGASGNTIYF.

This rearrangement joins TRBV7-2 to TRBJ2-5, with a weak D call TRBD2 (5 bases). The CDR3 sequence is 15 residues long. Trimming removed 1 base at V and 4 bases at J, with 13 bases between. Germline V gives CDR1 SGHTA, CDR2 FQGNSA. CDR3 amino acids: CASSLGGKTLETQYF. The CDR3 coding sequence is TGTGCCAGCAGCTTAGGAGGGAAGACCTTAGAGACCCAGTACTTC. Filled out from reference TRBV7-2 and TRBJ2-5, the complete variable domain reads GAGVSQSPSNKVTEKGKDVELRCDPISGHTALYWYRQSLGQGLEFLIYFQGNSAPDKSGLPSDRFSAERTGGSVSTLTIQRTQQEDSAVYLCASSLGGKTLETQYFGPGTRLLVL.

CDR3 residues: CSAPSRANTEAFF. CDR3 nucleotide sequence: TGCAGCGCGCCCTCTAGGGCGAACACTGAAGCTTTCTTT. This chain links TRBV29-1 with TRBJ1-1, with no clear D. CDR1 and CDR2 from the germline V gene are SQVTM and ANQGSEA. The CDR3 spans 13 residues. V lost 7 bases to trimming and J lost 1 base, with 13 bases between them.

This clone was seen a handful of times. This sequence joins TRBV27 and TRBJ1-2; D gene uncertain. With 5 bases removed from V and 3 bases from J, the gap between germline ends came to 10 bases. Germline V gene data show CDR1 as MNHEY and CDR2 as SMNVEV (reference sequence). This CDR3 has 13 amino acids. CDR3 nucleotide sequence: TGTGCCAGCAGTAGAAGGGATCACTATGGCTACACCTTC. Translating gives CASSRRDHYGYTF.

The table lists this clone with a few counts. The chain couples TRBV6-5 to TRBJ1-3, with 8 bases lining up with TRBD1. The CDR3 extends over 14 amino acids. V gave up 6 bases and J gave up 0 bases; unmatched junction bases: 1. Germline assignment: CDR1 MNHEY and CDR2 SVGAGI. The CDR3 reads CASSGTGSGNTIYF. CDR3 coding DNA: TGTGCCAGCAGCGGGACAGGCTCTGGAAACACCATATATTTT.